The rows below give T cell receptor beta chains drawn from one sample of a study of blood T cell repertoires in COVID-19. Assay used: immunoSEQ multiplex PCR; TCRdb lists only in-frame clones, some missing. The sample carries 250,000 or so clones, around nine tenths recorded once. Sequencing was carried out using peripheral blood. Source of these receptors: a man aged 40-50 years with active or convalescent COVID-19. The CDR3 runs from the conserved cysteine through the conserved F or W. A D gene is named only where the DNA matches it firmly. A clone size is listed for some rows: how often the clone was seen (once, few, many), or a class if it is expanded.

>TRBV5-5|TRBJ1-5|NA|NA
CASSSDSYSNQPQHF
TGTGCCAGCAGCTCTGACAGTTATAGCAATCAGCCCCAGCATTTT
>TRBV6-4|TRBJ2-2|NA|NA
CASSTGIHTGELFF
TGTGCCAGCAGCACAGGGATTCACACCGGGGAGCTGTTTTTT
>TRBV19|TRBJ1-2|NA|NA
CASSMAGQTYYGYTF
TGTGCCAGTAGTATGGCGGGGCAAACCTACTATGGCTACACCTTC
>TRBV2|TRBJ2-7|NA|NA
CASKEQGYEQYF
TGTGCCAGCAAGGAACAGGGTTACGAGCAGTACTTC
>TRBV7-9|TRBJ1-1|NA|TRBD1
CASSSSTGWRTEAFF
TGTGCCAGCAGCTCCTCGACAGGGTGGAGGACTGAAGCTTTCTTT
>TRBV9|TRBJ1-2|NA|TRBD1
CASSVEGGTGYGGYTF
TGTGCCAGCAGCGTAGAAGGCGGGACAGGGTATGGGGGCTACACCTTC
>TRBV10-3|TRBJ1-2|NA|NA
CAINAQGAEPLYTF
TGTGCCATCAATGCGCAGGGTGCTGAACCTCTCTACACCTTC
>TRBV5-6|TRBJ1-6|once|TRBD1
CASSAFPGQGNSPLHF
TGTGCCAGCAGCGCCTTTCCCGGACAGGGAAATTCACCCCTCCACTTT
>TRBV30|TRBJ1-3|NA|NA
CAWRVHTRGNTIYF
TGTGCCTGGAGGGTCCACACGAGGGGAAACACCATATATTTT
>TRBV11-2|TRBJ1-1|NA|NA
CASSPVVAYTEAFF
TGTGCCAGCAGCCCCGTTGTCGCGTACACTGAAGCTTTCTTT
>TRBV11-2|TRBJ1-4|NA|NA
CASSLAGVYYEKLFF
TGTGCCAGCAGCTTAGCAGGGGTGTATTATGAAAAACTGTTTTTT
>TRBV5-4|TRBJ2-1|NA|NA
CASTPIGVPPNEQFF
TGTGCCAGCACCCCTATAGGGGTGCCGCCGAATGAGCAGTTCTTC
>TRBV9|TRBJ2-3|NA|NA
CASSVGTANTDTQYF
TGTGCCAGCAGCGTAGGGACAGCCAACACAGATACGCAGTATTTT
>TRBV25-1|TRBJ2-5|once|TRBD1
CASSGAAGTAQETQYF
TGTGCCAGCAGTGGAGCAGCAGGGACAGCGCAAGAGACCCAGTACTTC
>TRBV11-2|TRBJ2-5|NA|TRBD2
CASSPAGLAFQETQYF
TGTGCCAGCAGCCCCGCGGGACTAGCATTCCAAGAGACCCAGTACTTC
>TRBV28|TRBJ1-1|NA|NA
CASSLSAKAFF
TGTGCCAGCAGCCTTAGCGCCAAAGCTTTCTTT
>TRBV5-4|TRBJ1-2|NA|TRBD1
CASRIQGSDGYTF
TGTGCCAGCAGGATACAGGGGTCGGATGGCTACACCTTC
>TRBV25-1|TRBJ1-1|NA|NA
CASSEWSESSGAFF
TGTGCCAGCAGTGAATGGTCAGAGAGCTCGGGAGCTTTCTTT
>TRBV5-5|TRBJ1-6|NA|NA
CASTIQAGSYNSPLHF
TGTGCCAGCACAATCCAGGCCGGATCCTATAATTCACCCCTCCACTTT
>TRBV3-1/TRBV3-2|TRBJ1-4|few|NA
CASSQDHRGSEKLFF
TGTGCCAGCAGCCAAGATCATCGAGGGTCTGAAAAACTGTTTTTT
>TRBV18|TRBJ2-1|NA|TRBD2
CASSLTSGGPYDEQFF
TGTGCCAGCTCACTTACTAGCGGCGGCCCGTACGATGAGCAGTTCTTC
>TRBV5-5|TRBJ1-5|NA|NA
CASSPGDQPQHF
TGTGCCAGCAGCCCGGGGGACCAGCCCCAGCATTTT
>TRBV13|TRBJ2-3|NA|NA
CASSPNRDTQYF
TGTGCCAGCAGCCCTAACAGAGATACGCAGTATTTT
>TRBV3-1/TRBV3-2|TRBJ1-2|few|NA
CASSQVNGYTF
TGTGCCAGCAGCCAAGTAAATGGCTACACCTTC
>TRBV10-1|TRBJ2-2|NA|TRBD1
CASSETGVTGELFF
TGCGCCAGCAGTGAGACAGGGGTGACCGGGGAGCTGTTTTTT
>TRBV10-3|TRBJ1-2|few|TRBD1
CAISEPSRDSNGYTF
TGTGCCATCAGTGAGCCCAGCCGGGACAGTAATGGCTACACCTTC
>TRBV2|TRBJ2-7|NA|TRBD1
CASGSGQGVYEQYF
TGTGCCAGCGGGTCGGGACAGGGTGTGTACGAGCAGTACTTC
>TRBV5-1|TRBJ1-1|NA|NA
CASNSGQGSGGAEAFF
TGCGCCAGCAACTCAGGGCAGGGGAGTGGTGGGGCTGAAGCTTTCTTT
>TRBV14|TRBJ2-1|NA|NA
CASSQDYVALDEQFF
TGTGCCAGCAGCCAAGACTACGTTGCTTTGGATGAGCAGTTCTTC
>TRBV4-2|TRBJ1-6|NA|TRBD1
CASSPLTGLGSPLHF
TGTGCCAGCAGCCCATTGACAGGGTTAGGCTCACCCCTCCACTTT
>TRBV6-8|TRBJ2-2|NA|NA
CASSHLGTANTGELFF
TGTGCCAGCAGTCATCTGGGCACCGCGAACACCGGGGAGCTGTTTTTT
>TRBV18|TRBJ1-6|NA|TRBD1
CASSPTTGVNSPLHF
TGTGCCAGCTCCCCCACGACAGGGGTAAATTCACCCCTCCACTTT
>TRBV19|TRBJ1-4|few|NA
CASSIDASGSGEKLFF
TGTGCCAGTAGTATAGATGCCTCAGGGTCGGGTGAAAAACTGTTTTTT
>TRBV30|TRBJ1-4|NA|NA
CAWSARRGGEKLFF
TGTGCCTGGAGTGCACGCAGGGGAGGGGAAAAACTGTTTTTT
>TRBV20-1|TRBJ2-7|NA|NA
CSPQGQQYF
TGCAGCCCCCAGGGCCAGCAGTACTTC
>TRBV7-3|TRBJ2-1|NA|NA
CASSLKWAGDTSYNEQFF
TGTGCCAGCAGCTTAAAGTGGGCGGGGGACACCTCCTACAATGAGCAGTTCTTC
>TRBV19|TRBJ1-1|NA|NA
CASSPGSRFAEAFF
TGTGCCAGTAGTCCGGGGAGTAGGTTCGCTGAAGCTTTCTTT
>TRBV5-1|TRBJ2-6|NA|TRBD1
CASFRGQGRPGANVLTF
TGCGCCAGCTTCAGGGGACAGGGGAGACCTGGGGCCAACGTCCTGACTTTC
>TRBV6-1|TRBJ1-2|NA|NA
CASSESTGDYGYTF
TGTGCCAGCAGTGAGTCGACAGGAGACTATGGCTACACCTTC
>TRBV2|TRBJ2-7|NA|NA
CASSPSAGVLSYEQYF
TGTGCCAGCAGCCCCTCCGCAGGGGTACTCTCCTACGAGCAGTACTTC
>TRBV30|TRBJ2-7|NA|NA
CAWSSLNYEQYF
TGTGCCTGGAGTAGCTTAAACTACGAGCAGTACTTC
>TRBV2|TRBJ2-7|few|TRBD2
CASIRTSGYEQYF
TGTGCCAGCATCCGGACTAGCGGATACGAGCAGTACTTC
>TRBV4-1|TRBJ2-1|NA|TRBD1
CASSQETGISYNEQFF
TGCGCCAGCAGCCAAGAGACAGGGATCTCCTACAATGAGCAGTTCTTC
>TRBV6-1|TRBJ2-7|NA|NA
CASSDHYEQYF
TGTGCCAGCAGTGACCACTACGAGCAGTACTTC
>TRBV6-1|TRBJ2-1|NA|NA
CASSETLVFF
TGTGCCAGCAGTGAAACCTTAGTATTCTTC
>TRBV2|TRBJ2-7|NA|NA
CASLRGGDEQYF
TGTGCCAGCCTAAGAGGGGGTGACGAGCAGTACTTC
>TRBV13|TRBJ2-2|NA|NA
CASATLNTGELFF
TGTGCCAGTGCGACACTCAACACCGGGGAGCTGTTTTTT
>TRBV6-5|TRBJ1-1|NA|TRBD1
CASTLDRGRTEAFF
TGTGCCAGCACCCTGGACAGGGGAAGGACTGAAGCTTTCTTT
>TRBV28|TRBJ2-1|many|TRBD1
CASTGQGVYNEQFF
TGTGCCAGCACTGGACAGGGGGTCTACAATGAGCAGTTCTTC
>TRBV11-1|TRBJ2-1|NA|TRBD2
CASSLRLAVFRNEQFF
TGTGCCAGCAGCTTAAGACTAGCGGTCTTTAGGAATGAGCAGTTCTTC
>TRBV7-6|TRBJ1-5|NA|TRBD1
CASSWGQGPYQPQHF
TGTGCCAGCAGCTGGGGACAGGGGCCATATCAGCCCCAGCATTTT